This entry describes one TCR beta chain. Its antigen remains unidentified. Base qualities are not recorded, but no much larger clone differs from it by a single base. Relative to germline, V is missing 4 bases and J is missing 7 bases, with 10 bases of the junction outside any gene match. From the germline V gene, CDR1 is SGHRS and CDR2 is YFSETQ. From the cysteine up to the phenylalanine, the CDR3 has a length of 15 residues. This entry keeps only the CDR3 DNA: 45 bases, framed from base 1. The immunoSEQ Assay, a bias-controlled multiplex PCR, was used to amplify TCRbeta CDR3 regions from genomic DNA. The authors processed their data as follows. The number of nucleated cells in each sample was estimated by amplification of reference gene primers within the assay. To quantify the absolute abundance of each unique TCRbeta CDR3 rearrangement, sequence reads were collapsed and filtered. For each sample, productive Simpson clonality was calculated by taking the square root of Simpson's diversity index across productive rearrangements. TCRdb holds this immuneACCESS table with in-frame rearrangements only. Some clones are missing; in checked studies, unresolved V genes explain under half, and the rest has no known cause. V, J and clone size were drawn from that table, and D and trimming were deduced from the DNA. A total of 200,000 to 250,000 clones appear in this sample, around 86% of them only once. The ten largest clones represent 9.5% to 13% of the sample.

The data originate from a study of blood T cell repertoires in COVID-19 (TCRdb year 2020). About the full investigation: Samples covering the acute and convalescent phases of COVID-19 were provided by collaborators in the United States, Italy and Spain. The material from the prospective study consisted of cDNA or gDNA derived from T cells, B-cell-depleted T cells, or PBMCs. Subjects who had been exposed to COVID-19, were actively infected with it, or had recovered from it provided the deeply sampled blood TCRbeta repertoires that made up the dataset. A freely available public database, intended as a resource for researchers studying the immune response to SARS-CoV-2, is where the repertoires were released. The samples were drawn from the first 160 participants of the ongoing ImmuneRACE study and from 1,254 subjects provided by 6 global collaborators. Nearly every sample came with metadata listing a de-identified subject ID, COVID-19 status, age in years and sex. Where available, HLA class I and class II types were taken from metadata supplied by the sample provider and were not determined by assay-based typing.

General findings and caveats noted by the study authors: Clinical and demographic metadata were provided uncurated, with the amount varying by source and participant.

At one collaborating source in Seattle, patients were enrolled during active infection and were followed longitudinally through the course of disease. Collaborating institutions collected whole blood in K2EDTA tubes following their own protocols. For TCRbeta analysis, collaborator samples were shipped as frozen whole blood, as isolated PBMCs, or as DNA extracted from either sample type. The material sequenced was peripheral blood. This receptor chain uses TRBV5-1 and TRBJ2-1; TRBD2 matches 8 bases in the middle. This clonotype originated in a woman in her fifties or sixties with COVID-19, enrolled during active disease. The CDR3 loop reads CASSPGGASGNEQFF. The DNA sequence is TGCGCCAGCAGCCCCGGGGGGGCTTCGGGGAATGAGCAGTTCTTC.